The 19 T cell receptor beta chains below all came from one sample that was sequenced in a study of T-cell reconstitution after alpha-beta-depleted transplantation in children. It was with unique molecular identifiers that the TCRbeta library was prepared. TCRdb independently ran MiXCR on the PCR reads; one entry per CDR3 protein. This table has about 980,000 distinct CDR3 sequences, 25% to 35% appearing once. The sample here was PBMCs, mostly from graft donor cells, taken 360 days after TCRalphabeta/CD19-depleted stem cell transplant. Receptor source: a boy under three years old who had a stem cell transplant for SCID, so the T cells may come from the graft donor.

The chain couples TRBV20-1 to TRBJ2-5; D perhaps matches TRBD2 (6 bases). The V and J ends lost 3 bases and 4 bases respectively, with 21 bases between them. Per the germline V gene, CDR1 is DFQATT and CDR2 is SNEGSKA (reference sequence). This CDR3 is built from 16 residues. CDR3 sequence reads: CSASRGEVGGTETQYF. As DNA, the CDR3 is TGCAGTGCTAGTAGGGGAGAAGTCGGGGGTACAGAGACCCAGTACTTC.

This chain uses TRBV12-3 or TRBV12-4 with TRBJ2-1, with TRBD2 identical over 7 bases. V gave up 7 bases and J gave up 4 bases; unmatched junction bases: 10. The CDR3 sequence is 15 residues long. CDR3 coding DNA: TGTGCCAGCACCGTCCTAGCGGCATTTTACAATGAGCAGTTCTTC. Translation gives CASTVLAAFYNEQFF.

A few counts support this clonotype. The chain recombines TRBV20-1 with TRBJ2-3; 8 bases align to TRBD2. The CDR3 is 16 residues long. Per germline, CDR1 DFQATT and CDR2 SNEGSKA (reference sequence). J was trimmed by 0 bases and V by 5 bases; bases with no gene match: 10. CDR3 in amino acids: CSAAPRGGASTDTQYF. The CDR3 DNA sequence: TGCAGTGCTGCCCCTCGGGGGGGGGCTAGCACAGATACGCAGTATTTT.

This CDR3 is CASSSGLAGAYF. CDR3 DNA sequence: TGTGCCAGCAGCTCAGGACTAGCGGGGGCATACTTC. The chain is built from TRBV7-2 and TRBJ2-5; TRBD2 agrees at 13 bases. The CDR3 runs 12 residues. After removal of 4 bases from V and 14 bases from J, the junction contained 4 bases not matched to a gene. Germline V gene data show CDR1 as SGHTA and CDR2 as FQGNSA.

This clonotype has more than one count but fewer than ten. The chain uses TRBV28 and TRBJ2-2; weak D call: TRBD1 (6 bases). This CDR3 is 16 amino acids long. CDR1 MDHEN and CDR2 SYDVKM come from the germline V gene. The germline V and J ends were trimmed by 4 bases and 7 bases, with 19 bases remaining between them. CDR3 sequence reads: CASSYLKDSLYGELFF. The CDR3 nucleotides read TGTGCCAGCAGTTACCTCAAGGACAGCTTATACGGGGAGCTGTTTTTT.

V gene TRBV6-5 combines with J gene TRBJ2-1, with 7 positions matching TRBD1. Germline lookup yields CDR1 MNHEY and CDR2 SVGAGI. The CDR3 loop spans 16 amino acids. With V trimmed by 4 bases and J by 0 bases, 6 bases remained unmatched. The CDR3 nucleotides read TGTGCCAGCAGTTCAGGGGGAATAAGCTCCTACAATGAGCAGTTCTTC. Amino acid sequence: CASSSGGISSYNEQFF.

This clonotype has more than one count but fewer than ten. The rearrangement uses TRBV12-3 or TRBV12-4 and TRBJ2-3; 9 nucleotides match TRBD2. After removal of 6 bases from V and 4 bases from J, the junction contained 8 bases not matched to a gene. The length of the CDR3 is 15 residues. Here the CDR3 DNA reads TGTGCCAGCAGACGAAGCGGGGGGCCCCCAGATACGCAGTATTTT. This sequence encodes CASRRSGGPPDTQYF.

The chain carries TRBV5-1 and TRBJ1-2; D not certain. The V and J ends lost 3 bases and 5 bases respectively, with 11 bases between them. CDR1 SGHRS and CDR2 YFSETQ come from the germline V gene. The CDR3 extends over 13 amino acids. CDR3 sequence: CASSSHRGYGYTF. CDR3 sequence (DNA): TGCGCCAGCAGCTCCCATCGAGGGTATGGCTACACCTTC.

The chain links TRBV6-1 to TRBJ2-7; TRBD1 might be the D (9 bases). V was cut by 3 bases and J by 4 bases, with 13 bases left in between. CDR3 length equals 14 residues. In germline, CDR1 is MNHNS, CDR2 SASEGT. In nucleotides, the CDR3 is TGTGCCAGCAGTGATAGCGGGACAGGGTACGAGCAGTACTTC. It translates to CASSDSGTGYEQYF.

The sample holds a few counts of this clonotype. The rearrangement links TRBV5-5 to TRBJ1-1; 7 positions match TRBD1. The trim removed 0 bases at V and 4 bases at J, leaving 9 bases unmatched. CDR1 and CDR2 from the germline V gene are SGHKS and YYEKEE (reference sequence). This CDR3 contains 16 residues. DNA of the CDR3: TGTGCCAGCAGCTTGGGGCTAGGGGGCCTTCGCACTGAAGCTTTCTTT. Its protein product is CASSLGLGGLRTEAFF.

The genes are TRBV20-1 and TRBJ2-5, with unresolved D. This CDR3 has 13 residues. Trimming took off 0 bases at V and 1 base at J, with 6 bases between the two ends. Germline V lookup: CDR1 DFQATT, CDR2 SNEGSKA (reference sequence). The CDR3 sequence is CSARDIGQETQYF. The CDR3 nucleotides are TGCAGTGCTAGAGATATTGGCCAAGAGACCCAGTACTTC.

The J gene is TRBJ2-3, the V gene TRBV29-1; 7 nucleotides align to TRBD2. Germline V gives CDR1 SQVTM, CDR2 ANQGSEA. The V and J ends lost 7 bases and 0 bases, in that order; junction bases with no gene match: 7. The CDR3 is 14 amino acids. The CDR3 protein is CSGPSGESTDTQYF. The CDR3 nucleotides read TGCAGCGGACCTAGCGGCGAGAGCACAGATACGCAGTATTTT.

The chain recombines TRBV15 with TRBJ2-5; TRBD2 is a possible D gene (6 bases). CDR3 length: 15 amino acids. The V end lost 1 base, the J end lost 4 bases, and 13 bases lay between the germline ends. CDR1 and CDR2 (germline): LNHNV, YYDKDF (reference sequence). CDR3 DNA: TGTGCCACCAGCAGAGGGGTTGGGGGGTCAGAGACCCAGTACTTC. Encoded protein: CATSRGVGGSETQYF.

Here the CDR3 DNA reads TGTGCCAGCAGCGAACTAGCGGGGGCTTACAATGAGCAGTTCTTC. As protein: CASSELAGAYNEQFF. The chain employs TRBV7-2 and TRBJ2-1; 11 bases are a match to TRBD2. The CDR3 consists of 15 residues. The V gene end was trimmed by 5 bases and the J gene end by 4 bases; junction bases not matched to a gene: 4. CDR1 and CDR2 from the germline V gene are SGHTA and FQGNSA.

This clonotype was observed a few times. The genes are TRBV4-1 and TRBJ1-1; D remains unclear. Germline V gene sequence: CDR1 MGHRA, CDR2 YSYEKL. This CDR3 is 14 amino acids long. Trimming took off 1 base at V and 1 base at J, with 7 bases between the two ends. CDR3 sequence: CASSQGVQNTEAFF. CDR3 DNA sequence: TGCGCCAGCAGCCAAGGGGTACAGAACACTGAAGCTTTCTTT.

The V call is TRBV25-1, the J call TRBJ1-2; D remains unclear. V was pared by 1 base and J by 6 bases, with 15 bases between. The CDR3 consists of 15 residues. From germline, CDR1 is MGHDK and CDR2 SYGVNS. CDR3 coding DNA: TGTGCCAGCAGTGAATCCGGCAGATGGAGTGATGGCTACACCTTC. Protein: CASSESGRWSDGYTF.

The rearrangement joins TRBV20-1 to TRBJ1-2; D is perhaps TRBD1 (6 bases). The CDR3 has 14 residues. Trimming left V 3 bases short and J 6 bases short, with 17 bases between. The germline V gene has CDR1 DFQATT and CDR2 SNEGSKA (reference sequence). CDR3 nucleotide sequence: TGCAGTGCTAGCAGGGGTCATAGGGGCAATGGCTACACCTTC. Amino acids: CSASRGHRGNGYTF.

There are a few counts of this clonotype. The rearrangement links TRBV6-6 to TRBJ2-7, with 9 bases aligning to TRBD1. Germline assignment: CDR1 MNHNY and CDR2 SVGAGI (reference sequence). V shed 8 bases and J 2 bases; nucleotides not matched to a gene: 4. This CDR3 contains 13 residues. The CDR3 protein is CASSGQGPYEQYF. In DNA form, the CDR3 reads TGTGCCAGCTCGGGACAGGGTCCCTACGAGCAGTACTTC.

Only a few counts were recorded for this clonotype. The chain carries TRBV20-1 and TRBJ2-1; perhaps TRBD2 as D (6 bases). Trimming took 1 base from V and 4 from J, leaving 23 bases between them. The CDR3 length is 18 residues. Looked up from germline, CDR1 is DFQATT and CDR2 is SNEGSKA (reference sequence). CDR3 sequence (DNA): TGCAGTGCTAGAGTTAGGCTAGCGAAGTTCTACCTTTACAATGAGCAGTTCTTC. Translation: CSARVRLAKFYLYNEQFF.